This TCR beta chain was sequenced during a study of CD8 T cells in Susac syndrome. It was with random hexamers that roughly 0.45 to 1 ug RNA was reverse transcribed. TCR beta CDR3 was amplified by immunoSEQ covering 54 Vbeta and 13 Jbeta. TCRdb redid the calling of the immunoSEQ multiplex PCR reads with MiXCR, one entry per CDR3 protein. The table has 180,000 or so distinct CDR3 sequences, about 95% seen once. Per the germline V gene, CDR1 is MGHDK and CDR2 is SYGVNS. CDR3 length: 13 residues. The V end lost 5 bases, the J end lost 6 bases, and 13 bases lay between the germline ends. The sequenced sample was CD4+ T cells from PBMCs. This sequence originates from a human donor with multiple sclerosis. This chain joins TRBV25-1 and TRBJ1-2; D might be TRBD1 (5 bases). CDR3 loop: CASSHGTIHGYTF. The CDR3 region has the DNA TGTGCCAGCAGTCACGGGACCATCCATGGCTACACCTTC.